This TCR beta chain was captured by sequencing in a study of CD8 T cell repertoires and HIV-1 epitope variants. Study in general: Separate from the cultures, 1M uncultured T cells served as baseline.

This CDR3 comprises 13 residues. Per the germline V gene, CDR1 is MDHEN and CDR2 is SYDVKM. Deletions cut 3 bases from V and 3 bases from J, with 9 bases between. Measured with immunoSEQ multiplex PCR; TCRdb has only the in-frame clones, and not every one. The sample contains some 100,000 clones, 60% to 80% of which appear only once. The chain recombines TRBV28 with TRBJ2-7; the D gene could be TRBD1 or TRBD2 (5 bases each). The origin of this receptor is a male donor with HIV. Sequenced: uncultured baseline CD8+ T cells from peripheral blood mononuclear cells (PBMCs). The CDR3 DNA sequence: TGTGCCAGCAGTTTCGGGGCCAACTACGAGCAGTACTTC. It yields the protein CASSFGANYEQYF. Full variable domain (missing parts from reference TRBV28 and TRBJ2-7): DVKVTQSSRYLVKRTGEKVFLECVQDMDHENMFWYRQDPGLGLRLIYFSYDVKMKEKGDIPEGYSVSREKKERFSLILESASTNQTSMYLCASSFGANYEQYFGPGTRLTVT.